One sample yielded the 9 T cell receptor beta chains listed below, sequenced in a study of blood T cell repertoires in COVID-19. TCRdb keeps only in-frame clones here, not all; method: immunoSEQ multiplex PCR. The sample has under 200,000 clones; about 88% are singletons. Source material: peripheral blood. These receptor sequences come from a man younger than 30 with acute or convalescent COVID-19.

The CDR3 reads CASGRLDQPQHF. The DNA of the CDR3 is TGTGCCAGCGGGAGATTAGATCAGCCCCAGCATTTT. The V and J genes are TRBV7-9 and TRBJ1-5; unclear D gene. Trimming took off 8 bases at V and 5 bases at J, with 10 bases between the two ends. Germline V gene data show CDR1 as SEHNR and CDR2 as FQNEAQ (reference sequence). CDR3 length: 12 residues.

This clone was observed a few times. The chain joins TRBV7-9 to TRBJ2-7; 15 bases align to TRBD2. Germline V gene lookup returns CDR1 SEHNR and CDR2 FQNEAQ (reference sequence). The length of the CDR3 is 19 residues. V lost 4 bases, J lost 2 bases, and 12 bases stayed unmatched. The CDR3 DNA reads TGTGCCAGCAGCTCGTGGACTAGCGGGGGGGACCACCGAGCCTACGAGCAGTACGTC. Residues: CASSSWTSGGDHRAYEQYV.

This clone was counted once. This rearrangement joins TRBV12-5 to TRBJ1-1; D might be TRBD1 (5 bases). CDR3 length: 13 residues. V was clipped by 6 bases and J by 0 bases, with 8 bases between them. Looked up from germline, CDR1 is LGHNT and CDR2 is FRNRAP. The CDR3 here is CASGGGMNTEAFF. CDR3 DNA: TGTGCTAGTGGGGGGGGAATGAACACTGAAGCTTTCTTT.

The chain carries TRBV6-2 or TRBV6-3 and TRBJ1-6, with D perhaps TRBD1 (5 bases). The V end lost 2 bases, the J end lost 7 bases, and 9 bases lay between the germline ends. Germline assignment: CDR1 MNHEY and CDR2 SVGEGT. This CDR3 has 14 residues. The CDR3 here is CASSYQGSNSPLHF. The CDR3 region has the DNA TGTGCCAGCAGTTACCAGGGATCCAATTCACCCCTCCACTTT.

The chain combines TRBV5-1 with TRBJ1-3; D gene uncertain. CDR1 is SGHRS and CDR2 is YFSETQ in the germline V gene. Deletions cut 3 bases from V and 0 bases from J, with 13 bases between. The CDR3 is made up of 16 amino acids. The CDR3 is CASSSSGRSSGNTIYF. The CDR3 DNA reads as TGCGCCAGCAGCTCCAGCGGACGGAGCTCTGGAAACACCATATATTTT.

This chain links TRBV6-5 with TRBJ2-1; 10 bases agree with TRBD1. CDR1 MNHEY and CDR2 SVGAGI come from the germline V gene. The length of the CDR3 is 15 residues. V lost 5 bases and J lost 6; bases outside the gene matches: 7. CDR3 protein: CASSTRQGAVNEQFF. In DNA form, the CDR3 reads TGTGCCAGCAGTACCCGACAGGGGGCGGTCAATGAGCAGTTCTTC.

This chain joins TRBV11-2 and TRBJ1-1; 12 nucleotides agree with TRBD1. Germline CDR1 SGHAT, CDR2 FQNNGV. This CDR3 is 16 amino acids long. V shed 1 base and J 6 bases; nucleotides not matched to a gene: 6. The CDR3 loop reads CASSLGPGTGGPEAFF. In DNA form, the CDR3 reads TGTGCCAGCAGCTTAGGGCCCGGGACAGGGGGCCCTGAAGCTTTCTTT. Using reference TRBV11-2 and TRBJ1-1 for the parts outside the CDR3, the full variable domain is EAGVAQSPRYKIIEKRQSVAFWCNPISGHATLYWYQQILGQGPKLLIQFQNNGVVDDSQLPKDRFSAERLKGVDSTLKIQPAKLEDSAVYLCASSLGPGTGGPEAFFGQGTRLTVV.

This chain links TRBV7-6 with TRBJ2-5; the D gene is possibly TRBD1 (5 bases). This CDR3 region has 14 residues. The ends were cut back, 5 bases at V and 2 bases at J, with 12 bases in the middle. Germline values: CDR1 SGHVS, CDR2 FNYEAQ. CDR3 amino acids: CASSARTLQETQYF. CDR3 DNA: TGTGCCAGCAGCGCCCGGACACTTCAAGAGACCCAGTACTTC.

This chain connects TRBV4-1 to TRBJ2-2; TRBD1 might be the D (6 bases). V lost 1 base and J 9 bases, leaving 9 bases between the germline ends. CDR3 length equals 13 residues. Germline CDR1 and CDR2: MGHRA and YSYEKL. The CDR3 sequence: CASSQVQGRELFF. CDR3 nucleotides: TGCGCCAGCAGCCAAGTACAGGGCCGGGAGCTGTTTTTT.